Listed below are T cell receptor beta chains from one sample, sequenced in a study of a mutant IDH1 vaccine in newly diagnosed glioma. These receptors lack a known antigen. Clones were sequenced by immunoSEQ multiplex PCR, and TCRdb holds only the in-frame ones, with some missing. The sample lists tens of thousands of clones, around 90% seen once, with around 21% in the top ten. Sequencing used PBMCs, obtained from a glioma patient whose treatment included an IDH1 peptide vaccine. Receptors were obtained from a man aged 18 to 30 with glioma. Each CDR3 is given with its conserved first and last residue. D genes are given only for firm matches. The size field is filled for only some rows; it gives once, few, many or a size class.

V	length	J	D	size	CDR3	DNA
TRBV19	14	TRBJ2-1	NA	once	CAISEGVGSNEQFF	TGTGCCATCTCTGAAGGGGTAGGTTCCAATGAGCAGTTCTTC
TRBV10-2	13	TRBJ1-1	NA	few	CASSDRLSVEAFF	TGCGCCAGCAGTGACAGGCTATCTGTTGAAGCTTTCTTT
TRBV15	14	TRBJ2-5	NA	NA	CATSSSSSQETQYF	TGTGCCACCAGCTCGTCTAGCAGCCAAGAGACCCAGTACTTC
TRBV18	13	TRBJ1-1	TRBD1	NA	CASSGTGGTEAFF	TGTGCCAGCTCAGGGACAGGGGGCACTGAAGCTTTCTTT
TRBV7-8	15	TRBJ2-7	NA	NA	CASSAGLQSLYEQYF	TGTGCCAGCAGCGCGGGACTCCAGTCCCTTTACGAGCAGTACTTC
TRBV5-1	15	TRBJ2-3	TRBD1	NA	CASSTSGGSTDTQYF	TGCGCCAGCAGCACATCAGGGGGAAGCACAGATACGCAGTATTTT
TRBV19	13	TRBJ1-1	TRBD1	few	CASRGTDITEAFF	TGTGCCAGTAGGGGGACAGATATCACTGAAGCTTTCTTT
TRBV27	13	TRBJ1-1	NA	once	CASSLSSGFEAFF	TGTGCCAGCAGTTTATCGAGTGGTTTTGAAGCTTTCTTT
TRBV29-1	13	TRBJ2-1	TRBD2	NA	CSANRAGGDEQFF	TGCAGCGCCAACAGGGCGGGGGGCGATGAGCAGTTCTTC
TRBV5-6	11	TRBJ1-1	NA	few	CASSFGVEAFF	TGTGCCAGCAGCTTCGGGGTTGAAGCTTTCTTT
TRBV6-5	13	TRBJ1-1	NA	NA	CASSYSGMGEAFF	TGTGCCAGCAGTTACTCGGGAATGGGTGAAGCTTTCTTT
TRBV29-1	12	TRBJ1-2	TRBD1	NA	CSVPTGNYGYTF	TGCAGCGTTCCGACAGGGAACTATGGCTACACCTTC
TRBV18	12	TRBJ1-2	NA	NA	CASSVTGGGYTF	TGTGCCAGCTCCGTGACAGGCGGAGGCTACACCTTC
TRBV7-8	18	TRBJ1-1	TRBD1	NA	CASSPGRNGQAGSTEAFF	TGTGCCAGCAGCCCCGGAAGAAACGGACAGGCCGGCTCGACTGAAGCTTTCTTT
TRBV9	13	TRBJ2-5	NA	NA	CASSVGAQETQYF	TGTGCCAGCAGCGTAGGCGCACAAGAGACCCAGTACTTC
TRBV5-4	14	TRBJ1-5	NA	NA	CASSLGGRNQPQHF	TGTGCCAGCAGCTTGGGGGGACGCAATCAGCCCCAGCATTTT
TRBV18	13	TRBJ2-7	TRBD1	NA	CASSLGQGYEQYF	TGTGCCAGCTCACTTGGACAGGGGTACGAGCAGTACTTC
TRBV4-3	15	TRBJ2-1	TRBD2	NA	CASSQDGTSGSEQFF	TGCGCCAGCAGCCAAGATGGGACTAGCGGGAGCGAGCAGTTCTTC
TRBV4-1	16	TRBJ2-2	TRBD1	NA	CASSQPRTGRAGELFF	TGCGCCAGCAGCCAACCTCGGACAGGAAGGGCCGGGGAGCTGTTTTTT
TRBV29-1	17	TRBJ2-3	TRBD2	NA	CSAPGLAGGPSTDTQYF	TGCAGCGCACCGGGACTAGCGGGAGGGCCGAGCACAGATACGCAGTATTTT
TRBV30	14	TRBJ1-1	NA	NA	CAWTGGGGWTEAFF	TGTGCCTGGACGGGCGGGGGAGGGTGGACTGAAGCTTTCTTT
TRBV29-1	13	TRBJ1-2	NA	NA	CSAGRGRGYGYTF	TGCAGCGCCGGGAGGGGTCGAGGCTATGGCTACACCTTC
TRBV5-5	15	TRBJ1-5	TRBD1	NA	CASSLERQGSQPQHF	TGTGCCAGCAGCTTGGAACGACAGGGGAGCCAGCCCCAGCATTTT
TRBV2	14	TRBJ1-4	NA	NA	CASSAQGSNEKLFF	TGTGCCAGCAGTGCACAGGGCTCTAATGAAAAACTGTTTTTT
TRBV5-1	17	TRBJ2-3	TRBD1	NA	CASSQITGTANTDTQYF	TGCGCCAGCAGCCAAATAACCGGGACAGCGAACACAGATACGCAGTATTTT
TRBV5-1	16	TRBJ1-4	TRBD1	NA	CASSLFGTGGNEKLFF	TGCGCCAGCAGCTTGTTCGGGACAGGGGGGAACGAAAAACTGTTTTTT
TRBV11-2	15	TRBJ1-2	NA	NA	CASSLGPRTDYGYTF	TGTGCCAGCAGCTTAGGTCCTCGGACAGACTATGGCTACACCTTC
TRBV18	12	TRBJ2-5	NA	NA	CASSHSQETQYF	TGTGCCAGCTCACATAGCCAAGAGACCCAGTACTTC
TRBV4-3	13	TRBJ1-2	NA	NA	CASSQEQGYGYTF	TGCGCCAGCAGCCAAGAACAGGGTTACGGCTACACCTTC
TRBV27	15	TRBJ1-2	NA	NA	CASSLSAGGRHGYTF	TGTGCCAGCAGTTTATCAGCGGGAGGCAGGCATGGCTACACCTTC
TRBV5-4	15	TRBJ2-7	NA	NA	CASSLGALSSYEQYF	TGTGCCAGCAGCTTGGGAGCTTTAAGCTCCTACGAGCAGTACTTC
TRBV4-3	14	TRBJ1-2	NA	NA	CASSQDHTNYGYTF	TGCGCCAGCAGCCAAGATCACACTAACTATGGCTACACCTTC
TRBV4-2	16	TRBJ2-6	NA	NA	CASSQDPGTGANVLTF	TGTGCCAGCAGCCAAGATCCAGGGACTGGGGCCAACGTCCTGACTTTC
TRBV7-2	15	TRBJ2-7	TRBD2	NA	CASQWGTSGTYEQYF	TGTGCCAGCCAGTGGGGGACTAGCGGGACCTACGAGCAGTACTTC
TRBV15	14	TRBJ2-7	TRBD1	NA	CATSRGDSSYEQYF	TGTGCCACCAGCAGAGGGGACAGCTCCTACGAGCAGTACTTC
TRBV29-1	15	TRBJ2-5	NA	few	CSVDLYTTDWETQYF	TGCAGCGTTGACTTATATACTACCGATTGGGAGACCCAGTACTTC
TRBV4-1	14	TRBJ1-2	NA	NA	CASSQAALGYGYTF	TGCGCCAGCAGCCAAGCCGCCCTAGGCTATGGCTACACCTTC
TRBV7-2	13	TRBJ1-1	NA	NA	CASSSFRTSEAFF	TGTGCCAGCAGCTCCTTTAGAACTTCTGAAGCTTTCTTT
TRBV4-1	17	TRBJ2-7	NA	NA	CASSQVGLVRGGYEQYF	TGCGCCAGCAGCCAAGTCGGGTTGGTTCGCGGCGGCTACGAGCAGTACTTC
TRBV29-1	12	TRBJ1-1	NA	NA	CSVVGQGFEAFF	TGCAGCGTTGTAGGTCAGGGGTTTGAAGCTTTCTTT
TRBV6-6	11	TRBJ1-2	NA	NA	CASSSGSGYTF	TGTGCCAGCAGTTCAGGGTCTGGCTACACCTTC
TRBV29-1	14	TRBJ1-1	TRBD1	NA	CSVQGQGAATEAFF	TGCAGCGTTCAGGGACAGGGGGCAGCCACTGAAGCTTTCTTT
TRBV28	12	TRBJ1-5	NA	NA	CASSLDNQPQHF	TGTGCCAGCAGTTTAGATAATCAGCCCCAGCATTTT
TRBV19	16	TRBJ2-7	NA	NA	CASSIGGPAGVYEQYF	TGTGCCAGTAGTATAGGCGGACCAGCGGGTGTCTACGAGCAGTACTTC
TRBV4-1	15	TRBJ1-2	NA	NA	CASSQVQGANYGYTF	TGCGCCAGCAGCCAAGTCCAGGGAGCTAACTATGGCTACACCTTC
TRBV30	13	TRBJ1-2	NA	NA	CAWTVTAGYGYTF	TGTGCCTGGACCGTTACAGCGGGCTATGGCTACACCTTC
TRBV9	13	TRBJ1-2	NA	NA	CASSPPRGFGYTF	TGTGCCAGCAGCCCCCCGCGCGGGTTTGGCTACACCTTC
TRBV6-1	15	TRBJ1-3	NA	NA	CASTAGQTGGNTIYF	TGTGCCAGCACCGCGGGGCAAACAGGGGGAAACACCATATATTTT
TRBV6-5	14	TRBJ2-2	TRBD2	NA	CASSWGGRTGELFF	TGTGCCAGCAGTTGGGGCGGGAGGACCGGGGAGCTGTTTTTT
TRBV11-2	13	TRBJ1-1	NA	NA	CASSSSVGTEAFF	TGTGCCAGCAGCTCCTCAGTGGGCACTGAAGCTTTCTTT
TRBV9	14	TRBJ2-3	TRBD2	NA	CASSLAGFTDTQYF	TGTGCCAGCAGCCTAGCGGGGTTCACAGATACGCAGTATTTT
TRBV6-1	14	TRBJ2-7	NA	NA	CASNRGEGVYEQYF	TGTGCCAGCAATAGGGGTGAAGGGGTCTACGAGCAGTACTTC
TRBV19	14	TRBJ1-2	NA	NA	CASSIDEGGNGYTF	TGTGCCAGTAGTATAGACGAGGGAGGTAATGGCTACACCTTC
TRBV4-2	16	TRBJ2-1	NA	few	CASSQGDQGSYNEQFF	TGTGCCAGCAGCCAAGGGGACCAGGGCTCCTACAATGAGCAGTTCTTC
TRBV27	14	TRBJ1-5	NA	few	CASRPAGLNQPQHF	TGTGCCAGCAGGCCCGCAGGGCTCAATCAGCCCCAGCATTTT
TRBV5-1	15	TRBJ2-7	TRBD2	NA	CASTPEASGSGEQYF	TGCGCCAGCACCCCTGAGGCTAGCGGGAGTGGCGAGCAGTACTTC
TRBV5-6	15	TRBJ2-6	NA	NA	CASSSTRAGANVLTF	TGTGCCAGCAGCAGCACCAGGGCTGGGGCCAACGTCCTGACTTTC
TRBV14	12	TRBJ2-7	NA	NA	CASSQDYYEQYF	TGTGCCAGCAGCCAAGACTACTACGAGCAGTACTTC